This T cell receptor beta chain is from a study of blood T cell repertoires in COVID-19. Study-wide context: Samples of COVID-19 (acute and convalescent) were obtained from the United States, Italy and Spain. PBMCs, B-cell-depleted T cells, or T cells were the source of the cDNA or gDNA that made up the material.

Trimming removed 2 bases from V and 0 bases from J; junction bases left unmatched: 1. The germline gives CDR1 SGHNT, CDR2 YYREEE (reference sequence). The CDR3 runs 15 residues. Original processing methods: Amplifying reference gene primers gave estimates of nucleated cell counts. Sequenced by immunoSEQ multiplex PCR; TCRdb stores in-frame clones only, minus some. Clone size and the V and J calls come from that table; the DNA yielded D and trimming. The sample consists of around 100,000 clones, over 80% of them appearing once. Source material: peripheral blood. This rearrangement joins TRBV5-4 to TRBJ2-2; 7 bases match TRBD1. The receptor comes from a man between 45 and 60 years old with acute or convalescent COVID-19. CDR3 DNA: TGTGCCAGCAGCTTTGGACAGGCGAACACCGGGGAGCTGTTTTTT. Translation gives CASSFGQANTGELFF.